These 10 T cell receptor beta chains were all obtained from the same sample, sequenced in a study of blood T cell repertoires in COVID-19. Produced via immunoSEQ multiplex PCR; TCRdb's table is partial and in-frame only. The sample consists of about 130,000 clones, approximately 80% of them appearing once. What was sequenced was peripheral blood. Receptor source: a woman aged 55-69 years with acute or convalescent COVID-19.

V usage is TRBV7-2 and J usage is TRBJ1-1, with 7 bases matching TRBD1. In germline, CDR1 is SGHTA, CDR2 FQGNSA. The CDR3 is 14 residues long. Trimming cost V 5 bases and J 5 bases; bases outside gene matches: 8. CDR3 loop: CASSPRQGWTEAFF. The CDR3 nucleotides are TGTGCCAGCAGCCCACGACAGGGTTGGACTGAAGCTTTCTTT.

This clone was found a few times. This chain links TRBV28 with TRBJ1-4; D is uncertain. CDR1 MDHEN and CDR2 SYDVKM come from the germline V gene. V lost 7 bases to trimming and J lost 7 bases, with 19 bases between them. The CDR3 has 15 amino acids. The CDR3 is CASNPARPGGEKLFF. CDR3 DNA sequence: TGTGCCAGCAACCCCGCCCGGCCGGGAGGTGAAAAACTGTTTTTT.

The gene calls are TRBV7-2 and TRBJ2-1; weak D call: TRBD2 (5 bases). The CDR3 runs 14 residues. CDR1 is SGHTA, CDR2 FQGNSA, per germline. V lost 5 bases to trimming and J lost 4 bases, with 12 bases between them. CDR3 sequence reads: CASSPSSAYNEQFF. The DNA of the CDR3 is TGTGCCAGCAGCCCTAGCAGCGCTTACAATGAGCAGTTCTTC.

V and J are TRBV5-1 and TRBJ2-5; D is perhaps TRBD1 (6 bases). Germline V gene sequence: CDR1 SGHRS, CDR2 YFSETQ. The CDR3 runs 14 residues. Trimming took 2 bases from V and 5 from J, leaving 13 bases between them. CDR3 DNA sequence: TGCGCCAGCAGCTTTGCAGGGGATTGGGAGACCCAGTACTTC. It codes for CASSFAGDWETQYF.

The sample holds a few counts of this clone. CDR3: CASSPPGLQAETQYF. CDR3 bases: TGTGCCAGCAGCCCTCCGGGACTCCAAGCGGAGACCCAGTACTTC. V is TRBV7-2 and J is TRBJ2-5; D might be TRBD2 (6 bases). Trimming removed 5 bases at V and 5 bases at J, with 18 bases between. Germline V gives CDR1 SGHTA, CDR2 FQGNSA. The CDR3 length is 15 residues.

J is TRBJ1-1 and V is TRBV11-2; 9 bases are a match to TRBD1. Per the germline V gene, CDR1 is SGHAT and CDR2 is FQNNGV. The CDR3 extends over 15 amino acids. Germline trimming cut 1 base from V and 3 bases from J; bases unmatched to any gene: 3. In DNA form, the CDR3 reads TGTGCCAGCAGCTTAGGGACAGGGGTGGACACTGAAGCTTTCTTT. This translates into CASSLGTGVDTEAFF.

The chain links TRBV18 to TRBJ1-1; D is unresolved. The CDR3 extends over 13 amino acids. The ends were cut back, 6 bases at V and 2 bases at J, with 10 bases in the middle. Germline V lookup: CDR1 KGHSH, CDR2 LQKENI. This CDR3 is CASSPRVNTEAFF. DNA for the CDR3: TGTGCCAGCTCCCCTAGAGTCAACACTGAAGCTTTCTTT.

The table lists this clone with a count of one. The chain carries TRBV5-1 and TRBJ1-1; 7 bases align to TRBD1. Per germline, CDR1 SGHRS and CDR2 YFSETQ. The CDR3 runs to 15 residues. Unmatched junction bases numbered 5, after V lost 0 bases and J lost 3 bases. CDR3 nucleotides: TGCGCCAGCAGCTTGGGTTCAGGGGGTGACACTGAAGCTTTCTTT. This translates into CASSLGSGGDTEAFF.

The rearrangement links TRBV5-1 to TRBJ2-3, with D possibly matching TRBD2 (5 bases). Trimming pared 3 bases from V and 2 bases from J, leaving 7 bases between. CDR3 length: 13 residues. The V gene's germline CDR1 is SGHRS and CDR2 YFSETQ. CDR3 sequence: CASSSGNTDTQYF. The DNA for the CDR3 is TGCGCCAGCAGCTCCGGGAACACAGATACGCAGTATTTT.

The chain links TRBV7-9 to TRBJ2-5; D is possibly TRBD2 (5 bases). The V and J ends lost 2 bases and 5 bases respectively, with 15 bases between them. Germline V gene lookup returns CDR1 SEHNR and CDR2 FQNEAQ (reference sequence). The CDR3 has 15 amino acids. The CDR3 sequence: CASSLSRLPDETQYF. DNA for the CDR3: TGTGCCAGCAGCTTAAGTCGACTACCCGACGAGACCCAGTACTTC.